This note documents a single TCR beta chain sequence. These data are taken from a study of blood T cell repertoires in COVID-19. Whole-study context: Samples representing acute and convalescent COVID-19 were sourced from the United States, Italy and Spain. Sources were T cells, B-cell-depleted T cells, or PBMCs; the material itself was cDNA or gDNA.

In the authors' workflow: The assay estimated nucleated cells by amplifying reference gene primers. Repertoires were generated with immunoSEQ multiplex PCR, while TCRdb's copy carries only in-frame clones and drops some. From that table come the V and J calls and clone size; the DNA was used to work out D and trimming. The profile shows hundreds of thousands of clones, approximately 91% of them singletons. The germline V gene has CDR1 SGHRS and CDR2 YFSETQ. This CDR3 contains 17 residues. Trimming cost V 5 bases and J 5 bases; bases outside gene matches: 16. This receptor was identified in a man between 18 and 35 years old with active or convalescent COVID-19. The chain links TRBV5-1 to TRBJ2-5; 9 bases are shared with TRBD2. Specimen: peripheral blood. Here the CDR3 reads CASRSSSKLAGVETQYF. Written as DNA, the CDR3 is TGCGCCAGCAGGTCTTCCTCCAAATTAGCGGGGGTTGAGACCCAGTACTTC.